A selection of T cell receptor beta chains follows, all from one sample in a study of beta chain features in type 1 diabetes. Sequenced by immunoSEQ multiplex PCR; TCRdb stores in-frame clones only, minus some. Among some 360,000 clones listed, roughly a fifth were seen once. Specimen: naive CD4+ T cells from blood. Receptors originate from a woman aged 18-35 years in good health. Both conserved end residues are part of each CDR3. A D gene is named only where the DNA matches it firmly. A row's size may be missing; if present it is once, few, many or a size class.

J | D | size | V | DNA | CDR3
TRBJ1-1 | - | few | TRBV5-6 | TGTGCCAGCAACTACGGGAGCAACACTGAAGCTTTCTTT | CASNYGSNTEAFF
TRBJ2-3 | TRBD2 | - | TRBV4-1 | TGCGCCAGCAGCCAAGAAGTAGCGGGGGCCTTCACAGATACGCAGTATTTT | CASSQEVAGAFTDTQYF
TRBJ2-3 | - | - | TRBV9 | TGTGCCAGCAGCGCCGTTGCGGCAGATACGCAGTATTTT | CASSAVAADTQYF
TRBJ2-4 | TRBD2 | few | TRBV30 | TGTGCCTGTTCTTGGGAGGGCATTCAGTACTTC | CACSWEGIQYF
TRBJ1-1 | - | - | TRBV18 | TGTGCCAGCTCACCCGGCGGGGGGGCGAACACTGAAGCTTTCTTT | CASSPGGGANTEAFF
TRBJ1-2 | - | few | TRBV9 | TGTGCCAGCAGCGTAGTTCTCGGGGGAGGTGGCTACACCTTC | CASSVVLGGGGYTF
TRBJ2-2 | - | few | TRBV11-2 | TGTGCCAGCAGCTTAGATCAAGTGGGCCAAAAGGCCGGGGAGCTGTTTTTT | CASSLDQVGQKAGELFF
TRBJ1-2 | - | - | TRBV25-1 | TGTGCCAGCAGTGAATCAACCGGGGTCTATGGCTACACCTTC | CASSESTGVYGYTF
TRBJ2-1 | - | - | TRBV4-2 | TGTGCCAGCAGCCAAGGCGCGGAAAATGAGCAGTTCTTC | CASSQGAENEQFF
TRBJ2-7 | TRBD1 | few | TRBV6-1 | TGTGCCAGCAGTGCAAGGGGACAGAGATCGAACTTC | CASSARGQRSNF
TRBJ1-1 | - | - | TRBV27 | TGTGCCAGCAGTCCCCCTGGATTTGGGAGGTACACTGAAGCTTTCTTT | CASSPPGFGRYTEAFF
TRBJ2-3 | - | few | TRBV7-2 | TGTGCCAGCAGCTTTGCGGTCACAGATACGCAGTATTTT | CASSFAVTDTQYF
TRBJ2-1 | - | few | TRBV5-4 | TGTGCCAGCAGCTTGATCGGTGAGCAGTTCTTC | CASSLIGEQFF
TRBJ2-5 | TRBD2 | - | TRBV2 | TGTGCCAGCATTGGACTAGCGGGGTGGGAGACCCAGTACTTC | CASIGLAGWETQYF
TRBJ2-5 | TRBD1 | - | TRBV7-2 | TGTGCCAGCAGCTCTACAGGGGCACAGACCCAGTACTTC | CASSSTGAQTQYF
TRBJ1-5 | - | few | TRBV30 | TGTGCCTGGAGTGGCGGGGGAGGTCAGCCCCAGCATTTT | CAWSGGGGQPQHF
TRBJ2-5 | TRBD2 | few | TRBV29-1 | TGCAGCACCAAGCGGGGGGGCCGTGAGACCCAGTACTTC | CSTKRGGRETQYF
TRBJ2-3 | - | - | TRBV2 | TGTGCCAGCAGTGAAAGGGGGAGCACAGATACGCAGTATTTT | CASSERGSTDTQYF
TRBJ1-2 | - | few | TRBV29-1 | TGCAGCGCGGGGGGTGAACAGCATGGCTACACCTTC | CSAGGEQHGYTF
TRBJ2-3 | TRBD2 | - | TRBV5-1 | TGCGCCAGCCACCTACTGACTAGCGGGGGACCAGATACGCAGTATTTT | CASHLLTSGGPDTQYF
TRBJ2-7 | - | - | TRBV5-1 | TGCGCCAGCAGCGGTGACAGTTACGAGCAGTACTTC | CASSGDSYEQYF
TRBJ2-1 | - | - | TRBV10-3 | TGTGCCATCAGCCTGACAGGTAACTCCTACAATGAGCAGTTCTTC | CAISLTGNSYNEQFF
TRBJ2-1 | - | few | TRBV2 | TGTGCCAGCAGGAACTTAGCTAGCTCCTACAATGAGCAGTTCTTC | CASRNLASSYNEQFF
TRBJ2-7 | TRBD1 | few | TRBV4-2 | TGTGCCAGCAGCCAAGCAAGGACAGGCCCTTACGAGCAGTACTTC | CASSQARTGPYEQYF
TRBJ2-1 | - | - | TRBV7-9 | TGTGCCAGCAGCTTAGACGGTGAGCAGTTCTTC | CASSLDGEQFF
TRBJ2-1 | - | once | TRBV4-1 | TGCGCCAGCAGCCAGCCCCTGTGGACTGACCACAATGAGCAGTTCTTC | CASSQPLWTDHNEQFF
TRBJ1-6 | TRBD1 | few | TRBV7-9 | TGTGCCAGCAGCTTAACGGGACAGGGAAATTCACCCCTCCACTTT | CASSLTGQGNSPLHF
TRBJ2-1 | - | few | TRBV7-9 | TGTGCCAGCAGCTTAGTAGCAGACAATGAGCAGTTCTTC | CASSLVADNEQFF
TRBJ2-3 | TRBD1 | - | TRBV2 | TGTGCCAGCAGCGATCAGGGGGCCGGCACAGATACGCAGTATTTT | CASSDQGAGTDTQYF
TRBJ2-2 | - | few | TRBV5-1 | TGCGCCAGCAGATGGAGCACCGGGGAGCTGTTTTTT | CASRWSTGELFF
TRBJ1-2 | TRBD1 | - | TRBV30 | TGTGCCTGGAGCCGAGGGGACAGGGGCCCCGGCACCTTC | CAWSRGDRGPGTF
TRBJ2-3 | - | - | TRBV29-1 | TGCAGCGTTGGCGGGAACGGGGGTATATCAGATACGCAGTATTTT | CSVGGNGGISDTQYF